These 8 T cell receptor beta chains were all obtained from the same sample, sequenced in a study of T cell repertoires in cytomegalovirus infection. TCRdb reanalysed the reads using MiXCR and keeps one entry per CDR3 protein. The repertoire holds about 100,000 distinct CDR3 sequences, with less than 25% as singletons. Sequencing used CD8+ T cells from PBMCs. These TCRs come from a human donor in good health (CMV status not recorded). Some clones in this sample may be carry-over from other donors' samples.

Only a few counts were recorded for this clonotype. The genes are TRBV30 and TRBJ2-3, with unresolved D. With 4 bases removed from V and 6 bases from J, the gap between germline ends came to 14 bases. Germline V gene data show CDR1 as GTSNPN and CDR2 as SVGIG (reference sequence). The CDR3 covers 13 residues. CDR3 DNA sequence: TGTGCCTGGAAGGCTATAAAGTCCGATACGCAGTATTTT. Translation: CAWKAIKSDTQYF.

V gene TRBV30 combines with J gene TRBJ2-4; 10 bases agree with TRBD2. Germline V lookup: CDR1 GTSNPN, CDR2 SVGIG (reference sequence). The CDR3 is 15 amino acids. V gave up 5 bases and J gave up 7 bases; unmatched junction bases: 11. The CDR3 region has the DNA TGTGCCTGGGAAAATAAAGCGGGAGGGCCCAACATTCAGTACTTC. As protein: CAWENKAGGPNIQYF. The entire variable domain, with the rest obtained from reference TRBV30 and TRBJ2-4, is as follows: SQTIHQWPATLVQPVGSPLSLECTVEGTSNPNLYWYRQAAGRGLQLLFYSVGIGQISSEVPQNLSASRPQDRQFILSSKKLLLSDSGFYLCAWENKAGGPNIQYFGAGTRLSVL.

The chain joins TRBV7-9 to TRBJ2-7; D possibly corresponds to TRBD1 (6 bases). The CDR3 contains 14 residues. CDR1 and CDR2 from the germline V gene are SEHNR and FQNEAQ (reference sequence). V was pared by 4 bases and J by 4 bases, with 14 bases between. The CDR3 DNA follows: TGTGCCAGCAGCTCCAGGGGCCGTGGTTACGAGCAGTACTTC. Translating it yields CASSSRGRGYEQYF.

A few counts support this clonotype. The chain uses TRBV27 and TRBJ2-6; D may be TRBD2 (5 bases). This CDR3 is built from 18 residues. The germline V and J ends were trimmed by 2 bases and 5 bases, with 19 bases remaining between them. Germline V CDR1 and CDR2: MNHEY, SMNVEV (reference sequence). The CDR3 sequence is CASSLAGVRLNRANVLTF. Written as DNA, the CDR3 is TGTGCCAGCAGTTTAGCCGGGGTCCGGTTAAATCGGGCCAACGTCCTGACTTTC.

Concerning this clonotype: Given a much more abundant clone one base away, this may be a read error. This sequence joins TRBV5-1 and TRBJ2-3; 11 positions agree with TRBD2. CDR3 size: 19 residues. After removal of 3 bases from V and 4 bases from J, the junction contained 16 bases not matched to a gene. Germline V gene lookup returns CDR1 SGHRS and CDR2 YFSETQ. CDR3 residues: CASSSSEDAPGLAADTQYF. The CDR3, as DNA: TGCGCCAGCAGCTCGTCTGAGGACGCTCCGGGACTAGCGGCAGATACGCAGTATTTT. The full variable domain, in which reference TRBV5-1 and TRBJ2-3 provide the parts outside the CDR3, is KAGVTQTPRYLIKTRGQQVTLSCSPISGHRSVSWYQQTPGQGLQFLFEYFSETQRNKGNFPGRFSGRQFSNSRSEMNVSTLELGDSALYLCASSSSEDAPGLAADTQYFGPGTRLTVL.

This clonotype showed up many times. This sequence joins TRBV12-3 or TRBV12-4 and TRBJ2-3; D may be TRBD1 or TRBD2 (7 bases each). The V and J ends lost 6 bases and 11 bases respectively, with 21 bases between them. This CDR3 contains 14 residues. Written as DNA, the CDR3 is TGTGCCAGCAGCCCTAGGCAGGGGGGGCGGAGGCAGTATTTT. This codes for CASSPRQGGRRQYF.

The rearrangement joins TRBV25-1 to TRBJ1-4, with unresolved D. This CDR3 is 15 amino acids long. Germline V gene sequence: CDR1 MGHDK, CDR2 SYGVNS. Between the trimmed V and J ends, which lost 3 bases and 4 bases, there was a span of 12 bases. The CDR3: CASSDVVSVNEKLFF. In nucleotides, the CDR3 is TGTGCCAGCAGTGACGTTGTGTCGGTTAATGAAAAACTGTTTTTT. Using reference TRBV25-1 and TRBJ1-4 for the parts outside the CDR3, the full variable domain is EADIYQTPRYLVIGTGKKITLECSQTMGHDKMYWYQQDPGMELHLIHYSYGVNSTEKGDLSSESTVSRIRTEHFPLTLESARPSHTSQYLCASSDVVSVNEKLFFGSGTQLSVL.

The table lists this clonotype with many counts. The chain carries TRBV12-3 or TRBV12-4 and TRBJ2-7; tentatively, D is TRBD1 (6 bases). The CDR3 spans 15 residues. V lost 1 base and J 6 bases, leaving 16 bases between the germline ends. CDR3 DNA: TGTGCCAGCAGTTTAGAAGTAGGACAGCTATCCGAGCAGTACTTC. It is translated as CASSLEVGQLSEQYF.